This T cell receptor (beta chain) was documented in a study of T cells expressing NK-cell markers (dated by TCRdb to 2019 to 2021). Regarding the study in general: In sorted CD3+CD56+NKG2C+, CD3+CD56+NKG2C- and CD3+CD56-NKG2C+ T-cell subsets from about 8 donors, TCR beta-chain repertoires were profiled. The libraries were sequenced on Illumina HiSeq 2000/2500, MiSeq or NextSeq, producing 2 x 150 bp reads. All eight donors whose samples were sequenced were randomly selected healthy volunteers, three of them men and five women. Among the eight sequenced donors, seven were HCMV-seropositive and one was HCMV-seronegative. Overall study results and their limits: In several donors, the dominant CD3+CD56+NKG2C+ clonotypes were found to rank among the top 10 CD8+ clonotypes and to make up about 1.0-8% of CD8+ T cells. Whether the expanded NKG2C-expressing T cell clones were specific for HCMV antigens remained unclear. Those dominant clonotypes were again the most abundant among CD3+CD56-NKG2C+ cells in a few donors, at roughly 25-60.1%.

From the cysteine up to the phenylalanine, the CDR3 has a length of 15 residues. The entry carries no DNA sequence. The CDR1 and CDR2 encoded by the germline V gene are SGHDN and FVKESK. HCMV serostatus was determined by detecting HCMV-specific IgG in serum with a commercial ELISA kit. Peripheral blood mononuclear cells were isolated from blood by Ficoll density gradient centrifugation. With respect to this clonotype: Its antigen is unknown.

The reads were generated on an Illumina HiSeq 2000. TCR beta cDNA libraries were prepared using 5'RACE template switching, which introduced a universal primer site and unique molecular identifiers. Priming for cDNA synthesis came from the TCR beta constant segment, and two successive PCR amplification steps followed. As for the original processing: MIGEC was used to demultiplex reads and group the reads by UMI, and MiTCR was used to assemble and quantify clonotypes. Only TCR cDNA sequences supported by at least two reads were kept to exclude erroneous sequences. The tcR package was used for downstream repertoire analysis, with clonotypes matched between fractions based on CDR3 nucleotide sequence plus V segment. VDJmatch was used to annotate antigen specificity against VDJdb, with one amino acid substitution allowed in CDR3. Through TCRdb reprocessing, the reads give one entry per CDR3 protein sequence; DNA is omitted. For this entry, the V and J calls and clone size follow TCRdb and not the study's own pipeline. This sample's clone table shows 200,000 to 300,000 distinct CDR3 sequences. The ten largest make up roughly 4.2% of the sample.

The TCR comes from a woman aged 18 to 75 in good health. In this chain, TRBV14 is recombined with TRBJ1-6; no DNA is available, so the TRBD1 call from TCRdb remains unchecked. The sample consisted of blood T cells: a sorted CD56 or NKG2C T cell subset, CD4+ or CD8+ T cells, or bulk PBMC T cells (not recorded which). Here the CDR3 is given as CASSHPHTGNSPLHF.